A selection of T cell receptor beta chains follows, all from one sample in a study of cytomegalovirus exposure and HLA in healthy donors. Sequencing was performed with immunoSEQ multiplex PCR; in TCRdb, only in-frame clones are kept and a portion is missing. The table shows 60,000 to 70,000 clones, with roughly 91% occurring only once. Material for sequencing was PBMCs. These receptor sequences come from a woman under 30 in good health and CMV-seronegative. The CDR3 runs from the conserved cysteine through the conserved F or W. D genes are given only for firm matches. The listing skips clone size in some rows; elsewhere it reads once, few, many or a size class.

J,length,D,size,V,CDR3,DNA
TRBJ1-1,14,-,once,TRBV5-1,CASSPTMMATEAFF,TGCGCCAGCAGCCCCACAATGATGGCCACTGAAGCTTTCTTT
TRBJ2-2,15,-,-,TRBV6-6,CASSSGLWNTGELFF,TGTGCCAGCAGTTCCGGGTTATGGAACACCGGGGAGCTGTTTTTT
TRBJ1-2,15,TRBD1,-,TRBV28,CASSAPRGRNYGYTF,TGTGCCAGCAGTGCTCCCAGGGGGCGTAACTATGGCTACACCTTC
TRBJ2-2,15,TRBD1,-,TRBV5-1,CASSPRQGGTGELFF,TGCGCCAGCAGCCCCAGACAGGGTGGGACCGGGGAGCTGTTTTTT
TRBJ2-7,15,TRBD2,-,TRBV7-3,CASSLRSSGVYEQYF,TGTGCCAGCAGCTTAAGGAGTAGCGGGGTATACGAGCAGTACTTC
TRBJ2-1,16,-,-,TRBV7-9,CASNHWRSPLYNEQFF,TGTGCCAGCAACCATTGGAGGAGCCCATTATACAATGAGCAGTTCTTC
TRBJ1-1,14,-,few,TRBV28,CASSVDRVVVEAFF,TGTGCCAGCAGTGTCGACAGAGTTGTCGTTGAAGCTTTCTTT
TRBJ2-7,13,-,-,TRBV25-1,CASSEHGPGEQYF,TGTGCCAGCAGTGAACACGGCCCCGGGGAGCAGTACTTC
TRBJ2-5,12,-,-,TRBV2,CASTIQGETQYF,TGTGCCAGCACGATCCAGGGGGAGACCCAGTACTTC
TRBJ1-3,17,-,-,TRBV5-1,CASSLEDSPFSGNTIYF,TGCGCCAGCAGCTTGGAGGACAGCCCTTTCTCTGGAAACACCATATATTTT
TRBJ2-2,17,TRBD1,-,TRBV19,CASSIDRGRLNTGELFF,TGTGCCAGTAGTATCGACAGGGGACGGTTGAACACCGGGGAGCTGTTTTTT